This T cell receptor beta chain was sequenced during a study of beta chain features in type 1 diabetes. Broader study findings: Across patients, naive, central memory and Treg TCRB repertoires exhibited apparently greater similarity than was observed across healthy donors. In patients and controls equally, PCR might favor templates that are shorter.

This clone was counted only a few times. Its antigen is still unknown. Expressed TCRB transcripts were sequenced after all isolated RNA was converted to cDNA. Sequencing used immunoSEQ multiplex PCR; TCRdb keeps in-frame clones, though not all of them. The sample lists under 800,000 clones, about a sixth occurring once. The sequence was collected from a young man in good health. The sequenced material came from naive CD4+ T cells from blood.

The CDR3 is CASRIGQSQETQYF. CDR3 nucleotides: TGTGCCAGCAGAATAGGACAGTCCCAAGAGACCCAGTACTTC. The gene calls are TRBV5-4 and TRBJ2-5; possibly TRBD1 for D (6 bases). The length of the CDR3 is 14 residues. V was shortened by 5 bases and J by 1 base, with 12 bases between the two germline ends. Per the germline V gene, CDR1 is SGHNT and CDR2 is YYREEE (reference sequence).